This record concerns one TCR beta chain sequence. No antigen is known for it. RNA transcripts yielded amplified TCR beta CDR3 regions. HTBI primers were the set used in a first-round RT-PCR of the TCR CDR3. TCRdb itself ran the multiplex PCR reads through MiXCR, one entry per CDR3 protein. The sample holds 540,000 or so distinct CDR3 sequences, roughly 14% seen once. The record originates from a study of T cells in Graves' hyperthyroidism and ophthalmopathy. Study context: Peripheral blood was taken when the disease was first diagnosed, before any treatment began. Whole-study findings and limits: The authors' 13 V-J model separated ophthalmopathy from stable hyperthyroidism.

Calling Graves' hyperthyroidism stable meant ophthalmopathy did not progress within 18 months. The study enrolled patients aged 18 to 65 with newly diagnosed hyperthyroidism of under 2 months' duration. The CDR3 runs 16 residues. Trimming cost V 3 bases and J 0 bases; bases outside gene matches: 4. Germline V lookup: CDR1 SGHAT, CDR2 FQNNGV. The chain has TRBV11-2 and TRBJ1-1; 10 nucleotides match TRBD1. The source is a woman aged 25-40 years with Graves' hyperthyroidism. The source material was blood. The CDR3 DNA is TGTGCCAGCAGCTTCGGACAGGGGGACCTGAACACTGAAGCTTTCTTT. It encodes CASSFGQGDLNTEAFF.